This TCR beta chain stems from a study of blood T cell repertoires in COVID-19. Study-level background: The origin of the acute and convalescent COVID-19 samples was the United States, Italy and Spain. T cells, B-cell-depleted T cells, or PBMCs supplied cDNA or gDNA.

Germline values: CDR1 SGHTA, CDR2 FQGNSA. V lost 0 bases and J lost 6; bases outside the gene matches: 13. The CDR3 extends over 17 amino acids. In the original processing: Nucleated cell counts were estimated from reference gene primer amplification. The protocol was immunoSEQ multiplex PCR, while the TCRdb copy is restricted to in-frame clones and leaves out a portion. The DNA gave D and trimming, while V, J and clone size come from that table. This sample has 150,000 to 200,000 clones, with about 92% found just once. Patients of the Seattle cohort, enrolled during active infection, were followed longitudinally.

The material sequenced was peripheral blood. This TCR was recovered from a man aged 25-40 years with COVID-19, enrolled during active disease. V gene TRBV7-2 combines with J gene TRBJ2-7, with 8 bases lining up with TRBD2. The CDR3 here is CASSLAPKAGVQSEQYF. CDR3 nucleotide sequence: TGTGCCAGCAGCTTAGCGCCGAAAGCGGGAGTTCAGTCCGAGCAGTACTTC.